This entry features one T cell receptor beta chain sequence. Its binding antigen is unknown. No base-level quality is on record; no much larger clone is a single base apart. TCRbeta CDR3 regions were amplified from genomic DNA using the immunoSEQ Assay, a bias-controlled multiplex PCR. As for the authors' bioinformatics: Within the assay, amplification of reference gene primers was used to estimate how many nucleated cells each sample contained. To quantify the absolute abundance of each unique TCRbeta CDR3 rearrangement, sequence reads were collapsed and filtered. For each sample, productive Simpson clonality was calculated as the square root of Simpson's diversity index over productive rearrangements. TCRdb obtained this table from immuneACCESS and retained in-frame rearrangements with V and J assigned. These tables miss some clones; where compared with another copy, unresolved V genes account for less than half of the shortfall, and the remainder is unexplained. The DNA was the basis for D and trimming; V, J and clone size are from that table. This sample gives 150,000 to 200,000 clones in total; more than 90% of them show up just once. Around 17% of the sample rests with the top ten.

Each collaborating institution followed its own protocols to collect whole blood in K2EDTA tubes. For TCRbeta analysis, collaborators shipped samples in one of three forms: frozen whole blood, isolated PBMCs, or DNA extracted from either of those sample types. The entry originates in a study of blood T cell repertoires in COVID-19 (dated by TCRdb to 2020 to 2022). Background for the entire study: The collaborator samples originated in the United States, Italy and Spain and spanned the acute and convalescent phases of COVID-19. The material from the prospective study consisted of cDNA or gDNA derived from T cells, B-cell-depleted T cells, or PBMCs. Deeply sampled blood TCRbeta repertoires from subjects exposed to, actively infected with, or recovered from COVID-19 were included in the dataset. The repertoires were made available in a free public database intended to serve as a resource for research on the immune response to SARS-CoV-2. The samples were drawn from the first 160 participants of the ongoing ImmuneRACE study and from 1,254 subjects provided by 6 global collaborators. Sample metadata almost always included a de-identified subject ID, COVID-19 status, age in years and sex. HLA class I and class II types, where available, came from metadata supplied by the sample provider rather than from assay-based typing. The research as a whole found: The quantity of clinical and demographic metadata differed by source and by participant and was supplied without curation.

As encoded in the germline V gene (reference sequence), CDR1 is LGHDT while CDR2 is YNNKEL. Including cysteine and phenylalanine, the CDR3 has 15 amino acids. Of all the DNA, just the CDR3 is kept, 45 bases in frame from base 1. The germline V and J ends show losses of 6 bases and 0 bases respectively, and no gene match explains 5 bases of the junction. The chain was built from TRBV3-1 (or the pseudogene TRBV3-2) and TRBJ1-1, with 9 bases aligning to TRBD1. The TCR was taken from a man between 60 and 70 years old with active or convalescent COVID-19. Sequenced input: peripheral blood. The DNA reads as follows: TGTGCCAGCAGGGGACAGGGCAGTATGAACACTGAAGCTTTCTTT. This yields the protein CASRGQGSMNTEAFF.